The 9 T cell receptor beta chains below were found in one sample sequenced in a study of blood T cell repertoires in COVID-19. Sequencing was performed with immunoSEQ multiplex PCR; in TCRdb, only in-frame clones are kept and a portion is missing. The data show about 370,000 clones, 89% seen once. Sequenced input: peripheral blood. These receptor sequences come from a woman aged 25 to 45 with COVID-19, enrolled during active disease.

The V and J genes are TRBV27 and TRBJ1-6, with D perhaps matching TRBD1 (5 bases). Trimming shortened V by 9 bases and J by 9 bases, and 21 bases separated the two germline ends. This CDR3 has 15 residues. Germline V lookup: CDR1 MNHEY, CDR2 SMNVEV (reference sequence). In DNA, the CDR3 is TGTGCCAGTAGTGCTCTTGCGGGGGGAGGTTCACCCCTCCACTTT. Residues: CASSALAGGGSPLHF.

The chain recombines TRBV19 with TRBJ1-2; D is undetermined. Trimming left V 7 bases short and J 4 bases short, with 13 bases between. The CDR3 consists of 13 residues. Germline loops: CDR1 LNHDA, CDR2 SQIVND (reference sequence). The CDR3 loop is CASNSRYPYGYTF. CDR3 sequence (DNA): TGTGCCAGTAACTCCCGCTATCCCTATGGCTACACCTTC.

Only one count was recorded for this clone. This sequence joins TRBV27 and TRBJ1-5; D ambiguous. V lost 5 bases and J lost 3, with 8 bases in between. Germline CDR1 MNHEY, CDR2 SMNVEV (reference sequence). The CDR3 runs 13 residues. The CDR3 sequence is CASSLRFNQPQHF. CDR3 in DNA: TGTGCCAGCAGTCTTAGATTCAATCAGCCCCAGCATTTT.

This clone has just a few counts. The V and J genes are TRBV7-9 and TRBJ2-3; D possibly corresponds to TRBD1 (5 bases). CDR3 length: 15 residues. The V end lost 0 bases, the J end lost 2 bases, and 9 bases lay between the germline ends. CDR1 and CDR2 from the germline V gene are SEHNR and FQNEAQ (reference sequence). CDR3 nucleotide sequence: TGTGCCAGCAGCTTAGCAGGCAGGGACACAGATACGCAGTATTTT. Its translation: CASSLAGRDTDTQYF.

Of note for this clone: Compared with germline, one end of the junction differs, possibly owing to a read error. The rearrangement joins TRBV11-1 to TRBJ2-1; TRBD2 might be the D (5 bases). CDR3 length: 12 residues. The germline gives CDR1 SGHAT, CDR2 FQDESV (reference sequence). CDR3 loop: CASILTSGRPFF. The CDR3 region has the DNA TGTGCCAGCATCTTAACGTCGGGAAGACCGTTCTTC. Based on the CDR3 plus reference TRBV11-1 and TRBJ2-1, the full variable domain is EAEVAQSPRYKITEKSQAVAFWCDPISGHATLYWYRQILGQGPELLVQFQDESVVDDSQLPKDRFSAERLKGVDSTLKIQPAELGDSAMYLCASILTSGRPFFGPGTRLTVL.

The chain joins TRBV5-4 to TRBJ2-4, with 10 bases lining up with TRBD2. Germline V gene lookup returns CDR1 SGHNT and CDR2 YYREEE (reference sequence). The V and J ends lost 4 bases and 7 bases, in that order; junction bases with no gene match: 11. The CDR3 extends over 16 amino acids. Written as DNA, the CDR3 is TGTGCCAGCAGCCGCCCGGAGCAAGCGGGAGGGAACATTCAGTACTTC. Translated: CASSRPEQAGGNIQYF.

The CDR3 loop reads CASRATDRDTEAFF. Here the CDR3 DNA reads TGTGCCAGCAGGGCCACTGACAGGGACACTGAAGCTTTCTTT. The chain couples TRBV6-5 to TRBJ1-1, with 7 nucleotides matching TRBD1. CDR3 length: 14 amino acids. The V segment lost 6 bases and the J segment 3 bases; nucleotides outside the gene matches: 7. Germline V CDR1 and CDR2: MNHEY, SVGAGI.

The chain carries TRBV5-4 and TRBJ1-2, with no clear D. Trimming took off 2 bases at V and 7 bases at J, with 9 bases between the two ends. CDR3 length: 12 residues. Germline V gene lookup returns CDR1 SGHNT and CDR2 YYREEE (reference sequence). The CDR3 spells CASSFRAGGYTF. CDR3 coding DNA: TGTGCCAGCAGCTTTCGGGCGGGTGGCTACACCTTC.

The chain links TRBV4-1 to TRBJ1-4, with a weak D call TRBD1 (5 bases). The V and J ends lost 4 bases and 3 bases respectively, with 12 bases between them. CDR3 length equals 15 residues. In germline, CDR1 is MGHRA, CDR2 YSYEKL. In nucleotides, the CDR3 is TGCGCCAGCAGCCCCCGGGGGAACCCTAATGAAAAACTGTTTTTT. Translation: CASSPRGNPNEKLFF.